The clone carrying this T cell receptor beta chain was detected only a few times. The data were obtained in a study of STAT5B mutations in CD4+ large granular lymphocyte leukemia. The protocol was immunoSEQ multiplex PCR, while the TCRdb copy is restricted to in-frame clones and leaves out a portion. Altogether around 48,000 clones are present, about 70% being singletons, with the ten largest covering about 1.5%. From germline, CDR1 is MNHEY and CDR2 SMNVEV (reference sequence). The ends were cut back, 7 bases at V and 5 bases at J, with 10 bases in the middle. The CDR3 is 12 residues long. The chain recombines TRBV27 with TRBJ2-3, with no clear D. Sequences were obtained from CD4+ T cells from blood buffy coats. The TCR sequence derives from a human donor in good health. CDR3 residues: CASIGRRDTQYF. CDR3 nucleotide sequence: TGTGCCAGCATTGGTCGCCGAGATACGCAGTATTTT.